The 11 T cell receptor beta chains below were found in one sample sequenced in a study of a mutant IDH1 vaccine in newly diagnosed glioma. Time point reported: week 11, during vaccination. Every vaccination contained 300 ug of the mutant IDH1 20-mer peptide and was paired with topical imiquimod. Their antigen targets remain unknown. The assay was immunoSEQ multiplex PCR, and TCRdb's table has in-frame clones only and misses some. The table shows some 26,000 clones, with 55% to 75% occurring only once. The sequences come from peripheral blood mononuclear cells (PBMCs), collected from a glioma patient whose treatment included an IDH1 peptide vaccine. These receptors all stem from a young man with glioma. Some clones in this sample may be carry-over from other donors' samples.

The chain carries TRBV4-2 and TRBJ1-1; 7 bases agree with TRBD1. The CDR3 length is 14 residues. Germline lookup yields CDR1 LGHNA and CDR2 YNFKEQ. J lost 1 base, V lost 4 bases, and 3 bases had no gene match. Here the CDR3 DNA reads TGTGCCAGCAGCCCCCCAGGGGGGAACACTGAAGCTTTCTTT. It translates to CASSPPGGNTEAFF.

The chain combines TRBV6-5 with TRBJ2-7, with D possibly called TRBD1 or TRBD2 (5 bases each). V lost 0 bases, J lost 2 bases, and 11 bases lay in between. The CDR3 is made up of 15 amino acids. Germline assignment: CDR1 MNHEY and CDR2 SVGAGI. The DNA for the CDR3 is TGTGCCAGCAGTTACTCCGGCAGGGAGCCCTACGAGCAGTACTTC. This sequence encodes CASSYSGREPYEQYF.

This clone occurred a few times. V is TRBV7-2 and J is TRBJ1-4, with D unclear. Germline V gives CDR1 SGHTA, CDR2 FQGNSA. V lost 2 bases and J lost 3, with 10 bases in between. This CDR3 has 15 amino acids. In DNA, the CDR3 is TGTGCCAGCAGCTTAAAGGGAGCAGCTAATGAAAAACTGTTTTTT. It specifies CASSLKGAANEKLFF.

The chain is built from TRBV19 and TRBJ1-5; the D gene is possibly TRBD1 (5 bases). V gave up 5 bases and J gave up 2 bases, with 25 bases separating them. This CDR3 is 19 amino acids long. Germline-derived CDR1 and CDR2 are LNHDA and SQIVND (reference sequence). In DNA form, the CDR3 reads TGTGCCAGTAGTCCCCGAGGCAGGGTTTCTCCCAGCGGCAATCAGCCCCAGCATTTT. This codes for CASSPRGRVSPSGNQPQHF. Drawing the rest from reference TRBV19 and TRBJ1-5, the complete variable domain is DGGITQSPKYLFRKEGQNVTLSCEQNLNHDAMYWYRQDPGQGLRLIYYSQIVNDFQKGDIAEGYSVSREKKESFPLTVTSAQKNPTAFYLCASSPRGRVSPSGNQPQHFGDGTRLSIL.

V is TRBV6-1 and J is TRBJ1-2; D remains ambiguous. Per germline, CDR1 MNHNS and CDR2 SASEGT. The CDR3 loop spans 14 amino acids. The ends were cut back, 7 bases at V and 4 bases at J, with 16 bases in the middle. Here the CDR3 reads CASIRQSVGYGYTF. CDR3 nucleotide sequence: TGTGCCAGCATCAGGCAGAGCGTTGGCTATGGCTACACCTTC.

V and J are TRBV15 and TRBJ2-1; no reliable D call. CDR3 size: 19 residues. V shed 3 bases and J shed 4 bases, with 25 bases lying between them. Germline CDR1 reads LNHNV; CDR2 reads YYDKDF (reference sequence). The CDR3 loop is CATSSLTTPKPSIYNEQFF. The CDR3 coding sequence is TGTGCCACCAGCAGTCTCACTACACCCAAGCCCTCCATATACAATGAGCAGTTCTTC.

The chain employs TRBV4-1 and TRBJ2-3; no clear D gene. Germline CDR1 MGHRA, CDR2 YSYEKL. Trimming took 0 bases from V and 6 from J, leaving 22 bases between them. The CDR3 covers 18 residues. This CDR3 reads CASSQDTLRAGLEDTQYF. For the CDR3, the DNA is TGCGCCAGCAGCCAAGATACCCTAAGGGCAGGCCTCGAGGATACGCAGTATTTT.

The chain has TRBV6-5 and TRBJ1-6; D gene uncertain. Trimming stripped 5 bases from V and 8 bases from J, with 10 bases between. This CDR3 region has 13 residues. Germline CDR1 is MNHEY and CDR2 is SVGAGI. This CDR3 reads CASSLTWHSPLHF. In nucleotides, the CDR3 is TGTGCCAGCAGTCTTACGTGGCATTCACCCCTCCACTTT.

This rearrangement joins TRBV5-1 to TRBJ1-2; D unresolved. The CDR3 consists of 15 residues. V dropped 1 base and J dropped 6 bases, with 16 bases sitting between them. Germline V gene data show CDR1 as SGHRS and CDR2 as YFSETQ. DNA for the CDR3: TGCGCCAGCAGCTTGAGGTCAGCCGGTAAAGATGGCTACACCTTC. This encodes CASSLRSAGKDGYTF.

CDR3 DNA sequence: TGTGCCTGGAGGGGACAGGGGGCCCTAGAGACCCAGTACTTC. Its translation is CAWRGQGALETQYF. The rearrangement joins TRBV30 to TRBJ2-5, with 12 positions matching TRBD1. The CDR3 is made up of 14 amino acids. Germline V lookup: CDR1 GTSNPN, CDR2 SVGIG (reference sequence). Germline trimming cut 3 bases from V and 4 bases from J; bases unmatched to any gene: 3.

The chain is built from TRBV5-5 and TRBJ1-3, with D uncertain. This CDR3 contains 17 residues. Trimming shortened V by 1 base and J by 4 bases, and 18 bases separated the two germline ends. Germline CDR1 is SGHKS and CDR2 is YYEKEE (reference sequence). The CDR3 loop reads CASSLRPRREPGNTIYF. Written as DNA, the CDR3 is TGTGCCAGCAGCTTGAGGCCCCGACGCGAACCGGGAAACACCATATATTTT.